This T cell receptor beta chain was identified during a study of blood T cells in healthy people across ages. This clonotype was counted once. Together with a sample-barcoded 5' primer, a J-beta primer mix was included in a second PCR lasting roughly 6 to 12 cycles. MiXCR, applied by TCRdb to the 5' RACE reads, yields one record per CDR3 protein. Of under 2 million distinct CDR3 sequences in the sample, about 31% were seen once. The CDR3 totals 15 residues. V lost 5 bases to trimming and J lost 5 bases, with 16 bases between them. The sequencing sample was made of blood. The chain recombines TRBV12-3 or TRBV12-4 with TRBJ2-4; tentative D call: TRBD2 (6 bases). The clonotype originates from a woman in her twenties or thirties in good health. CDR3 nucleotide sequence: TGTGCCAGCAGTCTCGGGCGGGGAGGACAAAACATTCAGTACTTC. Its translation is CASSLGRGGQNIQYF.